These 5 T cell receptor beta chains were sequenced from one sample in a study of blood T cell repertoires in COVID-19. The protocol was immunoSEQ multiplex PCR, while the TCRdb copy is restricted to in-frame clones and leaves out a portion. The sample comprises some 21,000 clones, roughly 85% of which are singletons, and roughly 30% rests with the top ten. Input material: peripheral blood. Every receptor here comes from a human donor with active COVID-19. The donor label of this sample is uncertain.

The chain uses TRBV20-1 and TRBJ2-3, with 14 bases that match TRBD2. The germline gives CDR1 DFQATT, CDR2 SNEGSKA (reference sequence). Unmatched junction bases numbered 7, after V lost 3 bases and J lost 5 bases. The CDR3 is 16 amino acids. The CDR3 region is CSASRGGLAGGDTQYF. CDR3 nucleotides: TGCAGTGCTAGTAGGGGAGGACTAGCGGGAGGAGATACGCAGTATTTT.

The chain links TRBV6-1 to TRBJ1-2; D perhaps matches TRBD1 (5 bases). Germline CDR1 MNHNS, CDR2 SASEGT. This CDR3 region has 14 residues. V was trimmed by 1 base and J by 5 bases, leaving 11 bases between them. The CDR3 DNA is TGTGCCAGCAGTGAAGGGGGCAGGGTGTATGGCTACACCTTC. Residues: CASSEGGRVYGYTF.

The genes are TRBV6-2 or TRBV6-3 and TRBJ1-2, with no clear D. Germline V gives CDR1 MNHEY, CDR2 SVGEGT. This CDR3 is 15 amino acids long. V was clipped by 2 bases and J by 5 bases, with 15 bases between them. The CDR3, as DNA: TGTGCCAGCAGTTACGGGCCGGAAGGATTTTATGGCTACACCTTC. This sequence encodes CASSYGPEGFYGYTF.

The V and J genes are TRBV12-3 or TRBV12-4 and TRBJ2-1; no definite D call. The length of the CDR3 is 11 residues. V was shortened by 6 bases and J by 12 bases, with 12 bases between the two germline ends. CDR3: CASSPLLWQFF. In DNA form, the CDR3 reads TGTGCCAGCAGCCCACTTCTATGGCAGTTCTTC.

This clone was seen a few times. The rearrangement uses TRBV5-4 and TRBJ2-2, with D perhaps matching TRBD2 (7 bases). The CDR3 consists of 15 residues. CDR1 SGHNT and CDR2 YYREEE come from the germline V gene (reference sequence). V lost 6 bases and J lost 7, with 19 bases in between. The CDR3 reads CASTPGRGEYGELFF. In nucleotides, the CDR3 is TGTGCCAGCACCCCAGGGAGGGGGGAGTACGGGGAGCTGTTTTTT.